The 14 T cell receptor beta chains below were found in one sample sequenced in a study of T cell repertoires in cytomegalovirus infection. TCRdb re-derived calls from the reads in MiXCR, one entry per CDR3 protein. Here the sample spans about 600,000 distinct CDR3 sequences, roughly a quarter being singletons. The sequenced material came from CD8+ T cells from PBMCs. The receptors shown here come from a human donor in good health (CMV status not recorded). Some clones in this sample may be carry-over from other donors' samples.

The sample holds a few counts of this clonotype. The V call is TRBV5-5, the J call TRBJ2-7; 7 bases fit TRBD1. CDR1 and CDR2 (germline): SGHKS, YYEKEE (reference sequence). The CDR3 has 14 amino acids. V was clipped by 4 bases and J by 3 bases; unmatched bases: 7. The CDR3 DNA is TGTGCCAGCAGCGCCAGTAGACAGGGCTACGAGCAGTACTTC. This encodes CASSASRQGYEQYF.

This chain connects TRBV6-6 to TRBJ2-2; 10 bases agree with TRBD2. Looked up from germline, CDR1 is MNHNY and CDR2 is SVGAGI (reference sequence). V shed 2 bases and J 3 bases; nucleotides not matched to a gene: 6. This CDR3 is 17 amino acids long. The CDR3 DNA follows: TGTGCCAGCAGTTACCGAGCCGGACTAGCGGACACCGGGGAGCTGTTTTTT. This gives the protein CASSYRAGLADTGELFF.

This clonotype was found many times. The chain uses TRBV7-6 and TRBJ1-6; D unresolved. Germline-derived CDR1 and CDR2 are SGHVS and FNYEAQ. Trimming left V 2 bases short and J 7 bases short, with 12 bases between. CDR3 length equals 15 residues. CDR3 amino acids: CASSLRQDRNSPLHF. CDR3 nucleotide sequence: TGTGCCAGCAGCTTAAGGCAGGATCGCAATTCACCCCTCCACTTT.

This clonotype was counted at least ten times. The gene calls are TRBV28 and TRBJ2-7; 7 bases are shared with TRBD1. CDR3 length: 15 amino acids. Germline CDR1 is MDHEN and CDR2 is SYDVKM. V lost 6 bases, J lost 1 base, and 9 bases stayed unmatched. The CDR3 loop reads CASSRRQGYSYEQYF. DNA of the CDR3: TGTGCCAGCAGCCGCCGACAGGGCTATTCCTACGAGCAGTACTTC.

This clonotype was picked up many times. V is TRBV6-2 or TRBV6-3 and J is TRBJ2-7; D may be TRBD1 or TRBD2 (5 bases each). This CDR3 contains 15 residues. Germline CDR1 MNHEY, CDR2 SVGEGT. Trimming took off 2 bases at V and 2 bases at J, with 13 bases between the two ends. CDR3 residues: CASSYNRGVTYEQYV. The CDR3 DNA sequence: TGTGCCAGCAGTTACAACCGAGGGGTTACCTACGAGCAGTACGTC.

The rearrangement links TRBV15 to TRBJ2-1; TRBD2 might be the D (5 bases). The CDR3 covers 14 residues. In germline, CDR1 is LNHNV, CDR2 YYDKDF (reference sequence). V was cut by 7 bases and J by 5 bases, with 15 bases left in between. The CDR3 sequence: CATKGGGTDNEQFF. The CDR3 DNA follows: TGTGCCACCAAAGGCGGAGGCACCGACAATGAGCAGTTCTTC. The full variable domain, with the rest looked up from reference TRBV15 and TRBJ2-1, is DAMVIQNPRYQVTQFGKPVTLSCSQTLNHNVMYWYQQKSSQAPKLLFHYYDKDFNNEADTPDNFQSRRPNTSFCFLDIRSPGLGDTAMYLCATKGGGTDNEQFFGPGTRLTVL.

This clonotype was seen only a few times. V and J are TRBV6-1 and TRBJ2-1; D call uncertain. The length of the CDR3 is 14 residues. CDR1 is MNHNS and CDR2 is SASEGT in the germline V gene. Trimming left V 5 bases short and J 4 bases short, with 12 bases between. CDR3 DNA sequence: TGTGCCAGCAGTTACGGTTGGGAATACAATGAGCAGTTCTTC. Its protein is CASSYGWEYNEQFF.

V usage is TRBV20-1 and J usage is TRBJ2-1; D gene uncertain. V dropped 0 bases and J dropped 2 bases, with 8 bases sitting between them. This CDR3 is built from 14 residues. Germline CDR1 reads DFQATT; CDR2 reads SNEGSKA (reference sequence). The CDR3 DNA follows: TGCAGTGCTAGAGAACTACGGGCCTACAATGAGCAGTTCTTC. Protein product: CSARELRAYNEQFF.

This clonotype was seen repeatedly, ten times or more. V is TRBV4-2 and J is TRBJ1-5; weak D call: TRBD1 (6 bases). This CDR3 spans 15 amino acids. Trimming pared 4 bases from V and 1 base from J, leaving 11 bases between. From germline, CDR1 is LGHNA and CDR2 YNFKEQ. As DNA, the CDR3 is TGTGCCAGCAGCCCAGAGGGGGGGAGCAATCAGCCCCAGCATTTT. Amino acids: CASSPEGGSNQPQHF.

This clonotype has just a few counts. This chain joins TRBV7-9 and TRBJ2-7; TRBD1 matches 7 bases. CDR3 size: 14 residues. Germline trimming cut 8 bases from V and 3 bases from J; bases unmatched to any gene: 10. Germline CDR1 is SEHNR and CDR2 is FQNEAQ (reference sequence). CDR3 protein: CASGRTGSRYEQYF. The CDR3 DNA sequence: TGTGCCAGCGGCCGGACAGGATCTCGCTACGAGCAGTACTTC.

This clonotype occurred a few times. This chain connects TRBV28 to TRBJ1-5, with 8 nucleotides matching TRBD1. Germline V lookup: CDR1 MDHEN, CDR2 SYDVKM. J gave up 7 bases and V 6 bases, and 5 bases lay outside the gene matches. This CDR3 has 13 residues. Here the CDR3 DNA reads TGTGCCAGCAGGGACAGGGCTGAACAGCCCCAGCATTTT. Residues: CASRDRAEQPQHF.

This chain links TRBV10-3 with TRBJ1-1; 9 bases match TRBD1. J gave up 5 bases and V 5 bases, and 9 bases lay outside the gene matches. Germline values: CDR1 ENHRY, CDR2 SYGVKD. The CDR3 is made up of 15 amino acids. The chain's CDR3 is CAISFSTGGRTEAFF. CDR3 bases: TGTGCCATCAGTTTTTCGACAGGGGGTCGAACTGAAGCTTTCTTT.

This clonotype was seen at least ten times. V is TRBV7-9 and J is TRBJ2-3; unclear D gene. The CDR3 spans 14 residues. CDR1 is SEHNR, CDR2 FQNEAQ, per germline (reference sequence). V shed 7 bases and J shed 0 bases, with 11 bases lying between them. For the CDR3, the DNA is TGTGCCAGCACCGCGCGTGCGAGCACAGATACGCAGTATTTT. Protein sequence: CASTARASTDTQYF.

The V and J genes are TRBV29-1 and TRBJ1-5, with 11 positions matching TRBD1. CDR1 SQVTM and CDR2 ANQGSEA come from the germline V gene. This CDR3 has 18 amino acids. The V gene end was trimmed by 7 bases and the J gene end by 5 bases; junction bases not matched to a gene: 19. The CDR3 DNA sequence: TGCAGCGCCCGAAGGTATTTGGACAGGGGGCACAAAGATCAGCCCCAGCATTTT. Translation gives CSARRYLDRGHKDQPQHF.